The rows below give T cell receptor beta chains drawn from one sample of a study of cytomegalovirus exposure and HLA in healthy donors. The protocol was immunoSEQ multiplex PCR, while the TCRdb copy is restricted to in-frame clones and leaves out a portion. The sample contains over 200,000 clones, around 87% of which appear only once. Sequenced material: PBMCs. The receptor set was obtained from a woman between 18 and 29 years old in good health and CMV-seropositive. The CDR3 runs from the conserved cysteine through the conserved F or W.

v_gene: TRBV27
j_gene: TRBJ2-7
CDR3aa: CASTHPLSYEQYF

v_gene: TRBV30
j_gene: TRBJ2-7
CDR3aa: CAWSITGQGYEQYF

v_gene: TRBV6-1
j_gene: TRBJ1-4
CDR3aa: CASSERRRGQLFF

v_gene: TRBV6-6
j_gene: TRBJ2-7
CDR3aa: CASSTRGQTYEQYF

v_gene: TRBV7-3
j_gene: TRBJ2-3
CDR3aa: CASSYLAGGLHTQYF

v_gene: TRBV5-1
j_gene: TRBJ1-2
CDR3aa: CASSPNRGGYTF

v_gene: TRBV28
j_gene: TRBJ2-3
CDR3aa: CASSLGARRTDTQYF

v_gene: TRBV4-1
j_gene: TRBJ1-5
CDR3aa: CASSRTGRNQPQHF

v_gene: TRBV5-1
j_gene: TRBJ2-3
CDR3aa: CASSLAYSTVTDTQYF

v_gene: TRBV19
j_gene: TRBJ1-1
CDR3aa: CASRDRVYTEAFF

v_gene: TRBV5-1
j_gene: TRBJ1-1
CDR3aa: CASSYRYRGGSDFF

v_gene: TRBV10-3
j_gene: TRBJ1-5
CDR3aa: CAISAGQGNQPQHF

v_gene: TRBV7-9
j_gene: TRBJ2-1
CDR3aa: CASSGTSGSVYEQFF

v_gene: TRBV28
j_gene: TRBJ2-7
CDR3aa: CASSFLAAASYEQYF

v_gene: TRBV15
j_gene: TRBJ2-5
CDR3aa: CATSRRRGGETQYF

v_gene: TRBV10-1
j_gene: TRBJ2-5
CDR3aa: CASSESSGWETQYF

v_gene: TRBV6-4
j_gene: TRBJ1-2
CDR3aa: CASSDSAGYYGYTF

v_gene: TRBV25-1
j_gene: TRBJ2-1
CDR3aa: CASSGTSEYNEQFF

v_gene: TRBV6-5
j_gene: TRBJ2-2
CDR3aa: CASRRGETGELFF

v_gene: TRBV27
j_gene: TRBJ1-5
CDR3aa: CASAPDRGGYQPQHF

v_gene: TRBV5-1
j_gene: TRBJ2-1
CDR3aa: CASSFRDWVENEQFF

v_gene: TRBV7-9
j_gene: TRBJ1-3
CDR3aa: CASSLGRVKISRENTIYF

v_gene: TRBV2
j_gene: TRBJ1-2
CDR3aa: CASSERKGYREGYTF

v_gene: TRBV7-9
j_gene: TRBJ2-1
CDR3aa: CASSAGTSSYNEQFF

v_gene: TRBV11-2
j_gene: TRBJ1-1
CDR3aa: CASSTLGQRRSEAFF

v_gene: TRBV7-8
j_gene: TRBJ2-1
CDR3aa: CASSSGRGDEQFF

v_gene: TRBV28
j_gene: TRBJ2-1
CDR3aa: CASTLRSGESYNEQFF

v_gene: TRBV6-5
j_gene: TRBJ2-5
CDR3aa: CASAHRAIQETQYF

v_gene: TRBV7-3
j_gene: TRBJ2-3
CDR3aa: CASSFQSTDTQYF

v_gene: TRBV6-1
j_gene: TRBJ1-2
CDR3aa: CASSGLTRGYGYTF

v_gene: TRBV18
j_gene: TRBJ2-1
CDR3aa: CASSFRDSNGNEQFF

v_gene: TRBV15
j_gene: TRBJ2-7
CDR3aa: CATSRDSGVTYEQYF

v_gene: TRBV27
j_gene: TRBJ2-7
CDR3aa: CASSFDNSRKTYEQYF

v_gene: TRBV4-1
j_gene: TRBJ1-1
CDR3aa: CASSPSPPEAFF

v_gene: TRBV9
j_gene: TRBJ2-1
CDR3aa: CASSVDQREGYNEQFF

v_gene: TRBV5-6
j_gene: TRBJ2-1
CDR3aa: CASSLAILAGSYNEQFF

v_gene: TRBV27
j_gene: TRBJ2-1
CDR3aa: CASSLLGREVPREQFF

v_gene: TRBV28
j_gene: TRBJ1-1
CDR3aa: CASSLRQGLNTEAFF

v_gene: TRBV6-6
j_gene: TRBJ2-7
CDR3aa: CASSHSGYAGGEQYF

v_gene: TRBV6-1
j_gene: TRBJ1-3
CDR3aa: CASIQPGLTNTIYF

v_gene: TRBV15
j_gene: TRBJ2-7
CDR3aa: CATSYVLSSEQYF

v_gene: TRBV27
j_gene: TRBJ2-7
CDR3aa: CASRTSPGGNYEQYF

v_gene: TRBV30
j_gene: TRBJ2-1
CDR3aa: CAWSVRHKLAGVGYYNEQFF

v_gene: TRBV21-1
j_gene: TRBJ2-3
CDR3aa: CASSKTGTGGTDTQYF

v_gene: TRBV30
j_gene: TRBJ1-1
CDR3aa: CASDRGGSRTEAFF

v_gene: TRBV5-1
j_gene: TRBJ1-1
CDR3aa: CASLGGETRTEAFF

v_gene: TRBV4-2
j_gene: TRBJ2-2
CDR3aa: CASTFGGGELFF

v_gene: TRBV10-1
j_gene: TRBJ2-3
CDR3aa: CASIVRTITDTQYF

v_gene: TRBV7-3
j_gene: TRBJ1-5
CDR3aa: CASSPDSLNQPQHF

v_gene: TRBV5-1
j_gene: TRBJ2-7
CDR3aa: CASSLFGLSSYEQYF

v_gene: TRBV2
j_gene: TRBJ1-1
CDR3aa: CASSDRGGNLSEAFF

v_gene: TRBV4-1
j_gene: TRBJ2-5
CDR3aa: CASSQVVYRGSQETQYF

v_gene: TRBV27
j_gene: TRBJ2-7
CDR3aa: CASSLLSGSIHHRNYEQYF

v_gene: TRBV13
j_gene: TRBJ2-1
CDR3aa: CASSSGLGGDEQFF

v_gene: TRBV28
j_gene: TRBJ2-1
CDR3aa: CASSPHSSGSNEQFF

v_gene: TRBV23-1
j_gene: TRBJ2-7
CDR3aa: CASSQSSGGDEQYF

v_gene: TRBV7-3
j_gene: TRBJ1-1
CDR3aa: CASSLTGNTEAFF

v_gene: TRBV28
j_gene: TRBJ2-1
CDR3aa: CASSSHYRNEQFF

v_gene: TRBV18
j_gene: TRBJ2-6
CDR3aa: CASSPSSGANVLTF

v_gene: TRBV11-2
j_gene: TRBJ1-3
CDR3aa: CASSLVRGNTIYF